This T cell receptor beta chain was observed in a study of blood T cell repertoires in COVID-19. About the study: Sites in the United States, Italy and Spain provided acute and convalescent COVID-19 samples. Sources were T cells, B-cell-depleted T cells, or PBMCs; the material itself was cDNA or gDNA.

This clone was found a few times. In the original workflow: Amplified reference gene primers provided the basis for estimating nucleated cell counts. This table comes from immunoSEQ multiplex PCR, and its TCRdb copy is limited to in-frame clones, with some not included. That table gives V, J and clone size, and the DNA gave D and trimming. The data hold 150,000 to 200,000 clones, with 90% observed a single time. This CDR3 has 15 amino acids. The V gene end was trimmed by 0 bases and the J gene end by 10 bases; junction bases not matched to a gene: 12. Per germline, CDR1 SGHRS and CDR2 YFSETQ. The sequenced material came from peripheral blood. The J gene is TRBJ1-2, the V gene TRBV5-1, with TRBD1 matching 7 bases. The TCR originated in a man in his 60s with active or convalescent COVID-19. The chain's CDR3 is CASSLAYGQVLNYTF. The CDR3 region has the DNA TGCGCCAGCAGCTTGGCCTACGGACAGGTCCTTAACTACACCTTC. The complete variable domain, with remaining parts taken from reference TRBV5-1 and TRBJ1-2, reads KAGVTQTPRYLIKTRGQQVTLSCSPISGHRSVSWYQQTPGQGLQFLFEYFSETQRNKGNFPGRFSGRQFSNSRSEMNVSTLELGDSALYLCASSLAYGQVLNYTFGSGTRLTVV.